Listed below are T cell receptor beta chains from one sample, sequenced in a study of shared clonotypes between healthy human individuals. The data were produced by immunoSEQ multiplex PCR, yet TCRdb's version contains in-frame clones alone and is incomplete. The sample lists about 2.4 million clones, under 95% occurring once. The sample taken for sequencing was naive CD4+ T cells from PBMCs. These TCRs come from a man younger than 30 in good health. Some clones in this sample may be carry-over from other donors' samples. Each CDR3 is given without its conserved first and last residue. A D gene is named only where the DNA matches it firmly. The size of a clone is reported for some rows only, either as once, few or many, or as a class for expanded clones.

clone size	CDR3 length	D gene	V gene	CDR3 protein
.	10	.	TRBV6-6	ASSPGANEQF
.	13	.	TRBV30	AWRTGQPGKNIQY
.	17	.	TRBV5-1	ASSLVPGVPGSGANVLT
.	13	TRBD2	TRBV9	ASSPAAGYPYEQY
.	12	TRBD2	TRBV28	ASRGRLALPEQF
.	15	TRBD2	TRBV18	ASSRGFGGSSYNEQF
.	17	TRBD1	TRBV7-9	ASSSQLRTGGFLPYEQY
.	12	TRBD1	TRBV15	ATSGTGGKDTQY
once	16	TRBD1	TRBV27	ASSPQGVVYRLNTEAF
.	12	.	TRBV7-9	ASSLRPVTGELF
.	13	.	TRBV5-4	ASSLAKDSHEKLF
.	12	.	TRBV2	ASSGRDSNQPQH
.	12	.	TRBV25-1	ASSELGTDNEQF
.	8	.	TRBV5-1	ASAKAEQF
.	15	TRBD1	TRBV5-4	ASSPGQGAQRETEAF
.	14	.	TRBV25-1	ASTRPGAQGGNEQF
.	14	.	TRBV7-2	ASSLAPFLPTYGYT